The present T cell receptor (beta chain) was sequenced within a study of blood T cell repertoires in COVID-19. Study at large: Sources were T cells, B-cell-depleted T cells, or PBMCs; the material itself was cDNA or gDNA.

The CDR3 is made up of 19 amino acids. Methods used by the authors: Estimated nucleated cell counts came from reference gene primer amplification. Profiling relied on immunoSEQ multiplex PCR, and the TCRdb table lists in-frame clones only, not all of them. Clone size and the V and J calls come from that table; the DNA yielded D and trimming. The sample contains a few hundred thousand clones, more than 80% of which appear only once. Sequencing was performed on peripheral blood. The receptor was derived from a man between 35 and 55 years old with acute or convalescent COVID-19. The chain combines TRBV12-2 with TRBJ2-1; TRBD2, as called in the table, went unchecked against the DNA. TRBV12-2 is given as a pseudogene. The CDR3 sequence is CASRLAFPLTLPGYNEQFF. CDR3 nucleotides: TGTGCAAGTCGCTTAGCTTTCCCCTTGACTCTCCCGGGGTACAATGAGCAGTTCTTC.